This TCR beta chain was identified in a study of shared clonotypes between healthy human individuals. Assay used: immunoSEQ multiplex PCR; TCRdb lists only in-frame clones, some missing. The profile shows 150,000 to 200,000 clones, approximately 92% of them singletons. In germline, CDR1 is MNHNY, CDR2 SVGAGI (reference sequence). V was trimmed by 5 bases and J by 7 bases, leaving 14 bases between them. The CDR3 has 14 residues. The chain carries TRBV6-6 and TRBJ1-4; a possible D gene is TRBD1 (5 bases). The TCR sequence derives from a woman in her 30s in good health. The source material was naive CD4+ T cells sorted from blood. Noted subset: CD45RA+ positively selected. The CDR3 sequence: CASSHGAGSEKLFF. The CDR3 DNA reads TGTGCCAGCAGTCACGGGGCAGGGAGTGAAAAACTGTTTTTT.